This T cell receptor (beta chain) was documented in a study of blood T cell repertoires in COVID-19. Background on the study: Material from acute and convalescent COVID-19 was sourced from the United States, Italy and Spain. Sources were T cells, B-cell-depleted T cells, or PBMCs; the material itself was cDNA or gDNA.

This clone came up once. Germline lookup yields CDR1 MGHRA and CDR2 YSYEKL. This CDR3 has 17 residues. The V gene lost 1 base and the J gene lost 0 bases, with 12 bases spanning the gap. As handled by the study authors: The assay estimated nucleated cells by amplifying reference gene primers. The table came from immunoSEQ multiplex PCR; TCRdb's copy has only in-frame clones and leaves some out. V and J calls and clone size come straight from that table; D and trimming were deduced from the DNA. Here the sample spans approximately 70,000 clones, roughly 90% being singletons. The origin of this receptor is a man aged 35 to 55 with COVID-19, enrolled during active disease. The rearrangement uses TRBV4-1 and TRBJ2-2, with D possibly matching TRBD1 (5 bases). The sample taken for sequencing was peripheral blood. The DNA for the CDR3 is TGCGCCAGCAGCCAAGGAAATGCCAGGGCGAACACCGGGGAGCTGTTTTTT. Amino acid sequence: CASSQGNARANTGELFF.